Shown below are 26 T cell receptor beta chains from a single sample sequenced in a study of shared clonotypes between healthy human individuals (dated by TCRdb to about 2020). Receptor libraries were prepared by the immunoSEQ multiplex PCR assay. The source is immuneACCESS, and TCRdb retained only in-frame sequences with V and J called. Part of the clones is not carried over; for the studies checked, unresolved V genes explain less than half of this, and the remainder is unexplained. The table for this sample lists about 490,000 clones; around three quarters of them were counted only once. The ten largest clones take up approximately 12% of the sample. The specimen was PBMCs. The receptors here all came from a woman between 40 and 50 years old in good health. Some clones in this sample may be carry-over from other donors' samples.

The V gene is TRBV7-3, the J gene TRBJ1-1, with 8 positions matching TRBD1. Germline-derived CDR1 and CDR2 are SGHTA and FQGTGA. Germline trimming cut 5 bases from V and 5 bases from J; bases unmatched to any gene: 10. This CDR3 is 15 amino acids long. The chain's CDR3 is CASSPRTGRGTEAFF. CDR3 sequence (DNA): TGTGCCAGCAGCCCCCGGACAGGGAGAGGGACTGAAGCTTTCTTT.

The chain couples TRBV4-2 to TRBJ2-7, with 10 bases aligning to TRBD2. V dropped 1 base and J dropped 2; count of bases not matched to a gene: 5. Per germline, CDR1 LGHNA and CDR2 YNFKEQ. This CDR3 contains 16 residues. The CDR3 reads CASSQGQLAGPYEQYF. As DNA, the CDR3 is TGTGCCAGCAGCCAAGGCCAACTAGCGGGACCCTACGAGCAGTACTTC.

The J gene is TRBJ2-5, the V gene TRBV30, with D possibly TRBD2 on 6 matching bases. The germline V gene encodes CDR1 GTSNPN and CDR2 SVGIG (reference sequence). The CDR3 extends over 14 amino acids. V lost 5 bases to trimming and J lost 2 bases, with 15 bases between them. CDR3 DNA: TGTGCCTGGTCTGGGGGGACCCTGCAAGAGACCCAGTACTTC. It is translated as CAWSGGTLQETQYF. Looking up the rest from reference TRBV30 and TRBJ2-5 gives the full variable domain: SQTIHQWPATLVQPVGSPLSLECTVEGTSNPNLYWYRQAAGRGLQLLFYSVGIGQISSEVPQNLSASRPQDRQFILSSKKLLLSDSGFYLCAWSGGTLQETQYFGPGTRLLVL.

The chain employs TRBV27 and TRBJ2-2; possible D gene TRBD2, 5 bases. CDR3 length: 13 amino acids. Trimming shortened V by 4 bases and J by 4 bases, and 7 bases separated the two germline ends. Germline CDR1 and CDR2: MNHEY and SMNVEV (reference sequence). CDR3 amino acids: CASSYEGTGELFF. DNA of the CDR3: TGTGCCAGCAGTTATGAGGGCACCGGGGAGCTGTTTTTT.

The chain has TRBV7-3 and TRBJ2-6; D gene unclear. There are 15 residues in the CDR3. V was clipped by 4 bases and J by 0 bases, with 7 bases between them. CDR1 SGHTA and CDR2 FQGTGA come from the germline V gene. CDR3 nucleotides: TGTGCCAGCAGCTCGATCCTCTCTGGGGCCAACGTCCTGACTTTC. As protein: CASSSILSGANVLTF.

This chain links TRBV5-1 with TRBJ2-7; no reliable D call. V was cut by 4 bases and J by 5 bases, with 16 bases left in between. Looked up from germline, CDR1 is SGHRS and CDR2 is YFSETQ. The CDR3 sequence is 14 residues long. CDR3 in amino acids: CASSAGRPTDEQYF. In DNA, the CDR3 is TGCGCCAGCAGCGCCGGACGGCCAACCGACGAGCAGTACTTC.

The J gene is TRBJ2-2, the V gene TRBV7-3; D is uncertain. Looked up from germline, CDR1 is SGHTA and CDR2 is FQGTGA. The CDR3 loop spans 14 amino acids. Trimming left V 3 bases short and J 7 bases short, with 12 bases between. CDR3 bases: TGTGCCAGCAGCTTGGTTCGAGTGGGCGGGGAGCTGTTTTTT. It codes for CASSLVRVGGELFF.

The rearrangement joins TRBV27 to TRBJ2-3; 9 bases line up with TRBD2. V gave up 4 bases and J gave up 4 bases; unmatched junction bases: 6. The CDR3 runs to 15 residues. Germline loops: CDR1 MNHEY, CDR2 SMNVEV (reference sequence). CDR3 in DNA: TGTGCCAGCAGTTCGAGACTAGCGGCCTCAGATACGCAGTATTTT. This codes for CASSSRLAASDTQYF.

The rearrangement uses TRBV4-2 and TRBJ2-1, with 10 bases that match TRBD2. V gave up 0 bases and J gave up 5 bases; unmatched junction bases: 4. The CDR3 totals 16 residues. The V gene's germline CDR1 is LGHNA and CDR2 YNFKEQ. The CDR3 DNA reads as TGTGCCAGCAGCCAAGAACTAGCGGGAAGTAACAATGAGCAGTTCTTC. Amino acid sequence: CASSQELAGSNNEQFF.

The V and J genes are TRBV28 and TRBJ2-3; 8 nucleotides line up with TRBD1. The CDR3 loop spans 15 amino acids. The germline V gene encodes CDR1 MDHEN and CDR2 SYDVKM. J gave up 5 bases and V 5 bases, and 9 bases lay outside the gene matches. CDR3 amino acids: CASSLRQGSVDTQYF. The CDR3 nucleotides are TGTGCCAGCAGTCTCCGACAGGGGTCCGTAGATACGCAGTATTTT.

About this clone: A much larger clone sits a single nucleotide away, making a read error possible. The rearrangement links TRBV7-9 to TRBJ2-1; D unresolved. CDR3 size: 11 residues. Trimming took off 5 bases at V and 3 bases at J, with 2 bases between the two ends. Germline CDR1 and CDR2: SEHNR and FQNEAQ (reference sequence). CDR3 residues: CASSNYNEQFF. As DNA, the CDR3 is TGTGCCAGCAGCAACTACAATGAGCAGTTCTTC.

On this clone: This CDR3 is also generated by other DNA sequences in the sample. The V gene is TRBV14, the J gene TRBJ2-7, with D hard to call. The CDR3 is 13 amino acids. The V gene lost 3 bases and the J gene lost 1 base, with 7 bases spanning the gap. The germline V gene has CDR1 SGHDN and CDR2 FVKESK. DNA for the CDR3: TGTGCCAGCAGCCAGGGGAATTCCTACGAGCAGTACTTC. Its translation is CASSQGNSYEQYF.

The V gene is TRBV29-1, the J gene TRBJ2-1; 14 nucleotides agree with TRBD2. V gave up 7 bases and J gave up 4 bases; unmatched junction bases: 12. The CDR3 consists of 17 residues. Germline CDR1 and CDR2: SQVTM and ANQGSEA. As DNA, the CDR3 is TGCAGCGAGAAGGGACTAGCGGGAGCGGGGTCTTACAATGAGCAGTTCTTC. Translation: CSEKGLAGAGSYNEQFF.

The chain links TRBV7-3 to TRBJ2-3, with 7 bases matching TRBD2. The ends lost 1 base at V and 4 bases at J; junction bases unmatched: 5. This CDR3 is 15 amino acids long. CDR1 and CDR2 from the germline V gene are SGHTA and FQGTGA. The CDR3 region is CASSLSAGRADTQYF. As DNA, the CDR3 is TGTGCCAGCAGCTTAAGTGCAGGGAGGGCAGATACGCAGTATTTT.

V is TRBV5-1 and J is TRBJ2-1, with D possibly called TRBD1 or TRBD2 (6 bases each). The germline V gene has CDR1 SGHRS and CDR2 YFSETQ. The CDR3 has 17 amino acids. Deletions cut 0 bases from V and 8 bases from J, with 21 bases between. The CDR3 bases are TGCGCCAGCAGCTTGGCCAGGGGCCTCCCTTGGGGGGATGAGCAGTTCTTC. It yields the protein CASSLARGLPWGDEQFF. Drawing the rest from reference TRBV5-1 and TRBJ2-1, the complete variable domain is KAGVTQTPRYLIKTRGQQVTLSCSPISGHRSVSWYQQTPGQGLQFLFEYFSETQRNKGNFPGRFSGRQFSNSRSEMNVSTLELGDSALYLCASSLARGLPWGDEQFFGPGTRLTVL.

As DNA, the CDR3 is TGTGCCAGCAGCCCAAGACAGGGGGCGAGTACCGGGGAGCTGTTTTTT. It yields the protein CASSPRQGASTGELFF. The chain recombines TRBV11-3 with TRBJ2-2; 10 bases align to TRBD1. The germline V gene has CDR1 SGHNT and CDR2 YENEEA. Unmatched junction bases numbered 8, after V lost 5 bases and J lost 5 bases. This CDR3 comprises 16 residues.

This clone was seen many times. The rearrangement links TRBV4-1 to TRBJ2-2; 11 positions agree with TRBD2. V lost 2 bases, J lost 2 bases, and 4 bases stayed unmatched. CDR1 is MGHRA, CDR2 YSYEKL, per germline. CDR3 length: 17 residues. The CDR3 reads CASSQRTSGHNTGELFF. In DNA form, the CDR3 reads TGCGCCAGCAGCCAAAGGACTAGCGGGCATAACACCGGGGAGCTGTTTTTT.

This clone was seen once. V is TRBV18 and J is TRBJ2-2; tentatively, D is TRBD1 or TRBD2 (6 bases each). Germline V gene sequence: CDR1 KGHSH, CDR2 LQKENI. The CDR3 spans 15 residues. With 3 bases removed from V and 2 bases from J, the gap between germline ends came to 10 bases. CDR3 nucleotides: TGTGCCAGCTCACCCGCGGGACAAAACACCGGGGAGCTGTTTTTT. Translation: CASSPAGQNTGELFF.

V gene TRBV30 combines with J gene TRBJ1-4; 7 bases match TRBD1. CDR3 size: 11 residues. V lost 8 bases, J lost 8 bases, and 5 bases stayed unmatched. In germline, CDR1 is GTSNPN, CDR2 SVGIG (reference sequence). The CDR3 DNA is TGTGCCACCATGACAGGGGAAAAACTGTTTTTT. Its protein is CATMTGEKLFF.

This clone was detected only a few times. V and J are TRBV6-5 and TRBJ1-1; weak D call: TRBD1 (6 bases). The CDR3 has 11 amino acids. Per germline, CDR1 MNHEY and CDR2 SVGAGI. The V end lost 7 bases, the J end lost 4 bases, and 7 bases lay between the germline ends. The CDR3, as DNA: TGTGCCAGCACACAGGGCACTGAAGCTTTCTTT. It yields the protein CASTQGTEAFF.

V gene TRBV5-1 combines with J gene TRBJ2-3; either TRBD1 or TRBD2 may fit D (5 bases each). V was trimmed by 4 bases and J by 5 bases, leaving 8 bases between them. The germline gives CDR1 SGHRS, CDR2 YFSETQ. The CDR3 sequence is 12 residues long. The CDR3 reads CASSRDLDTQYF. DNA of the CDR3: TGCGCCAGCAGCCGGGACCTAGATACGCAGTATTTT.

The chain links TRBV27 to TRBJ2-7; TRBD2 matches 11 bases. The J segment lost 1 base and the V segment lost 10 bases, leaving 9 bases of the junction unmatched. CDR1 MNHEY and CDR2 SMNVEV come from the germline V gene (reference sequence). The CDR3 is 15 residues long. The CDR3 nucleotides read TGTGCCACACCCGGGGCTAGCGGGAGGTCCTACGAGCAGTACTTC. It encodes CATPGASGRSYEQYF.

V gene TRBV30 combines with J gene TRBJ1-2, with D unclear. Looked up from germline, CDR1 is GTSNPN and CDR2 is SVGIG (reference sequence). Trimming removed 3 bases at V and 8 bases at J, with 13 bases between. This CDR3 is built from 12 residues. This chain's CDR3 is CAWSPAVGGYTF. The CDR3 DNA follows: TGTGCCTGGAGCCCGGCAGTCGGGGGCTACACCTTC.

The chain uses TRBV6-1 and TRBJ1-2, with D possibly TRBD1 on 5 matching bases. The CDR3 has 11 residues. Germline assignment: CDR1 MNHNS and CDR2 SASEGT. The ends were cut back, 9 bases at V and 7 bases at J, with 12 bases in the middle. Here the CDR3 reads CASYGAGGYTF. The CDR3 DNA reads as TGTGCCAGTTATGGGGCTGGTGGCTACACCTTC.

Remarks on this clone: This sample includes further DNA sequences coding for the same CDR3. This chain joins TRBV7-6 and TRBJ2-1; D gene ambiguous. V lost 1 base, J lost 3 bases, and 7 bases lay in between. CDR3 length: 14 residues. Germline values: CDR1 SGHVS, CDR2 FNYEAQ. The CDR3 spells CASSLGRVYNEQFF. CDR3 coding DNA: TGTGCCAGCAGCTTAGGACGCGTCTACAATGAGCAGTTCTTC.

The gene calls are TRBV15 and TRBJ2-7; possible D gene TRBD1, 5 bases. Germline V gene lookup returns CDR1 LNHNV and CDR2 YYDKDF (reference sequence). V gave up 8 bases and J gave up 3 bases, with 17 bases separating them. The CDR3 totals 14 residues. In DNA form, the CDR3 reads TGTGCCACCCAAGATAAAACAGGTAGCTACGAGCAGTACTTC. Its translation: CATQDKTGSYEQYF. The variable domain in full, with the rest retrieved from reference TRBV15 and TRBJ2-7, is DAMVIQNPRYQVTQFGKPVTLSCSQTLNHNVMYWYQQKSSQAPKLLFHYYDKDFNNEADTPDNFQSRRPNTSFCFLDIRSPGLGDTAMYLCATQDKTGSYEQYFGPGTRLTVT.